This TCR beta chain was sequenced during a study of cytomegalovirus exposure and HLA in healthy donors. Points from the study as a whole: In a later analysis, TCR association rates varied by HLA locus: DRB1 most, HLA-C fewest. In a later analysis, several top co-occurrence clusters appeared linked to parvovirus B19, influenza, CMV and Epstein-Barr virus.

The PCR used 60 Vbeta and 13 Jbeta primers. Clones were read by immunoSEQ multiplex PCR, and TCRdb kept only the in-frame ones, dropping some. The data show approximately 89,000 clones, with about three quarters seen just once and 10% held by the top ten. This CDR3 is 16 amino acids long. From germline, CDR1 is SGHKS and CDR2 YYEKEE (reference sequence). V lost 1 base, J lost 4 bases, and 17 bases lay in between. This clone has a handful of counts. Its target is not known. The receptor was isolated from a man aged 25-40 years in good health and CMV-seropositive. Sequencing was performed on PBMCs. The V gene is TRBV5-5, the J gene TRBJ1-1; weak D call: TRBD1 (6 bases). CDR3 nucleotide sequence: TGTGCCAGCAGCTTGAGCTCGGCGGGGGCGAGCACTGAAGCTTTCTTT. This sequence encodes CASSLSSAGASTEAFF.